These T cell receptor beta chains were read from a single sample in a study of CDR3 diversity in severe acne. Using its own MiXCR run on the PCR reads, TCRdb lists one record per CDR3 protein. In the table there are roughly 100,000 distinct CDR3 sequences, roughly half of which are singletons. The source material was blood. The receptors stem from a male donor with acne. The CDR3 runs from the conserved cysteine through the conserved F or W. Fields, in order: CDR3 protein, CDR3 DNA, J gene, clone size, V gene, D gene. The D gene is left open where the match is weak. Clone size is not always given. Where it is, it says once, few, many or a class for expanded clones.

cdr3_aa: CASSLKFLGSSDTQYF
cdr3_nt: TGTGCCAGCAGCCTGAAATTTTTAGGGAGCTCTGATACGCAGTATTTT
j_call: TRBJ2-3
clone_size: -
v_call: TRBV5-4
d_call: -

cdr3_aa: CASSFSGATDTQYF
cdr3_nt: TGTGCCAGCAGCTTCAGCGGGGCCACAGATACGCAGTATTTT
j_call: TRBJ2-3
clone_size: many
v_call: TRBV7-8
d_call: TRBD2

cdr3_aa: CASSSRLAGAYNEQFF
cdr3_nt: TGTGCCAGCAGCTCACGACTAGCGGGAGCTTACAATGAGCAGTTCTTC
j_call: TRBJ2-1
clone_size: many
v_call: TRBV9
d_call: TRBD2

cdr3_aa: CASDPGPDTDTQYF
cdr3_nt: TGTGCCAGCGACCCGGGACCAGACACAGATACGCAGTATTTT
j_call: TRBJ2-3
clone_size: -
v_call: TRBV7-2
d_call: -

cdr3_aa: CASSELGLAANEQFF
cdr3_nt: TGTGCCAGCAGTGAACTGGGACTAGCGGCGAATGAGCAGTTCTTC
j_call: TRBJ2-1
clone_size: few
v_call: TRBV6-1
d_call: TRBD2

cdr3_aa: CASSPKLTSGVTDTQYF
cdr3_nt: TGCGCCAGCAGCCCCAAACTTACTAGCGGGGTCACAGATACGCAGTATTTT
j_call: TRBJ2-3
clone_size: few
v_call: TRBV5-1
d_call: TRBD2

cdr3_aa: CASSLDGTPNTGELFF
cdr3_nt: TGTGCCAGCAGCTTAGATGGGACACCAAACACCGGGGAGCTGTTTTTT
j_call: TRBJ2-2
clone_size: -
v_call: TRBV7-9
d_call: -

cdr3_aa: CASSQPLGAGELFF
cdr3_nt: TGTGCCAGCAGCCAGCCACTTGGGGCCGGGGAGCTGTTTTTT
j_call: TRBJ2-2
clone_size: -
v_call: TRBV7-2
d_call: -

cdr3_aa: CSANDPTGKANYGYTF
cdr3_nt: TGCAGTGCAAACGACCCGACAGGAAAAGCTAACTATGGCTACACCTTC
j_call: TRBJ1-2
clone_size: -
v_call: TRBV20-1
d_call: -

cdr3_aa: CASSLAQGFYNEQFF
cdr3_nt: TGTGCCAGCAGCTTAGCCCAGGGGTTCTACAATGAGCAGTTCTTC
j_call: TRBJ2-1
clone_size: -
v_call: TRBV7-2
d_call: -